This TCR beta chain derives from a study of cytomegalovirus exposure and HLA in healthy donors. Study-level results: Among TCR beta chains of equal frequency, HLA-associated ones were more clonally expanded in a later analysis.

Germline V gene lookup returns CDR1 SGHTA and CDR2 FQGTGA. CDR3 length: 14 amino acids. The V segment lost 8 bases and the J segment 6 bases; nucleotides outside the gene matches: 11. Concerning this clone: Its antigen remains unidentified.

The primer mix had 60 Vbeta and 13 Jbeta primers. Using immunoSEQ multiplex PCR, the repertoire was profiled, and TCRdb retains in-frame clones only, with some absent. There are some 98,000 clones in the sample; about two thirds occur only once, and roughly 2.5% lies in the top ten. The chain couples TRBV7-3 to TRBJ2-3; 7 positions agree with TRBD2. The clonotype comes from a man aged 45-65 years in good health and CMV-seronegative. The specimen sequenced was PBMCs. The CDR3 DNA reads as TGTGCCAGCGGCCCATCGGGAGGAAGCGATACGCAGTATTTT. Translating gives CASGPSGGSDTQYF.